This is a list of T cell receptor beta chains from one sample in a study of blood T cell repertoires in COVID-19. TCRdb's copy holds only in-frame clones and misses some; the assay was immunoSEQ multiplex PCR. The sample records 160,000 or so clones, approximately 75% being singletons. The sample taken for sequencing was peripheral blood. Receptor source: a human donor in a cohort sampled during active COVID-19. CDR3s include the opening cysteine and the closing phenylalanine or tryptophan. The D gene is left open where the match is weak. Clone size is given for some rows only: seen once, a few or many times, or a class if the clone is expanded.

size: -
J: TRBJ2-5
V: TRBV29-1
D: TRBD1
CDR3: CSPLTQGDETQYF
DNA: TGCAGCCCCCTTACCCAGGGGGATGAGACCCAGTACTTC

size: -
J: TRBJ2-7
V: TRBV5-1
D: TRBD1
CDR3: CASSAGTGGTYEQYF
DNA: TGCGCCAGCAGCGCAGGGACAGGGGGCACCTACGAGCAGTACTTC

size: -
J: TRBJ2-3
V: TRBV10-3
D: -
CDR3: CATTPTGDTQYF
DNA: TGTGCCACCACACCCACAGGGGATACGCAGTATTTT

size: -
J: TRBJ2-1
V: TRBV9
D: -
CDR3: CASSVEQGTEQFF
DNA: TGTGCCAGCAGCGTAGAACAGGGAACTGAGCAGTTCTTC

size: -
J: TRBJ2-7
V: TRBV6-5
D: -
CDR3: CASRTGPYEQYF
DNA: TGTGCCAGCAGGACAGGCCCTTACGAGCAGTACTTC

size: -
J: TRBJ2-1
V: TRBV9
D: TRBD2
CDR3: CASSVAGRAKAEQFF
DNA: TGTGCCAGCAGCGTAGCCGGGAGGGCCAAGGCTGAGCAGTTCTTC

size: -
J: TRBJ1-6
V: TRBV11-2
D: TRBD1
CDR3: CASTPDRALEPLHF
DNA: TGTGCCAGCACCCCGGACAGGGCGTTGGAACCCCTCCACTTT

size: -
J: TRBJ1-2
V: TRBV7-2
D: -
CDR3: CASSADLAGGYTF
DNA: TGTGCCAGCAGCGCCGACTTGGCCGGTGGCTACACCTTC

size: -
J: TRBJ2-3
V: TRBV2
D: -
CDR3: CASKHRESTDTQYF
DNA: TGTGCCAGCAAACACAGAGAAAGCACAGATACGCAGTATTTT

size: -
J: TRBJ2-7
V: TRBV5-6
D: -
CDR3: CASSRRQAGSYEQYF
DNA: TGTGCCAGCAGCCGTCGACAGGCCGGCTCCTACGAGCAGTACTTC

size: -
J: TRBJ2-1
V: TRBV6-1
D: TRBD2
CDR3: CASSEKTSGSRDEQFF
DNA: TGTGCCAGCAGTGAGAAGACTAGCGGGAGCCGCGATGAGCAGTTCTTC

size: -
J: TRBJ2-5
V: TRBV6-2/TRBV6-3
D: TRBD2
CDR3: CASSYSSGGAQQYF
DNA: TGTGCCAGCAGTTACTCGAGCGGGGGGGCCCAGCAGTACTTC

size: -
J: TRBJ2-3
V: TRBV6-4
D: TRBD2
CDR3: CASSDGPAGGDTQYF
DNA: TGTGCCAGCAGTGACGGGCCAGCGGGAGGAGATACGCAGTATTTT

size: -
J: TRBJ1-5
V: TRBV28
D: -
CDR3: CASSFLSVNQPQHF
DNA: TGTGCCAGCAGTTTTTTGTCGGTCAATCAGCCCCAGCATTTT

size: -
J: TRBJ2-1
V: TRBV12-3/TRBV12-4
D: -
CDR3: CASSDMYNEQFF
DNA: TGTGCCAGCAGTGACATGTACAATGAGCAGTTCTTC

size: -
J: TRBJ2-5
V: TRBV20-1
D: -
CDR3: CSATTETQYF
DNA: TGCAGTGCTACTACTGAGACCCAGTACTTC

size: -
J: TRBJ1-3
V: TRBV9
D: -
CDR3: CASSVALQRDTIYF
DNA: TGTGCCAGCAGCGTAGCGTTACAACGGGACACCATATATTTT

size: -
J: TRBJ1-5
V: TRBV4-3
D: TRBD1
CDR3: CASSIGQGNQPQHF
DNA: TGCGCCAGCAGCATTGGACAGGGGAATCAGCCCCAGCATTTT

size: -
J: TRBJ1-6
V: TRBV19
D: TRBD1
CDR3: CASTPDRGNNSPLHF
DNA: TGTGCCAGTACTCCCGACAGGGGAAATAATTCACCCCTCCACTTT

size: -
J: TRBJ2-2
V: TRBV6-2/TRBV6-3
D: -
CDR3: CASSRDFRGGELFF
DNA: -

size: -
J: TRBJ2-1
V: TRBV10-3
D: TRBD2
CDR3: CAISEASGGAREQFF
DNA: TGTGCCATCAGTGAGGCTAGCGGGGGGGCCAGAGAGCAGTTCTTC

size: -
J: TRBJ1-1
V: TRBV7-2
D: -
CDR3: CASSLSGAATEAFF
DNA: TGTGCCAGCAGCTTATCTGGGGCCGCCACTGAAGCTTTCTTT

size: -
J: TRBJ1-2
V: TRBV11-2
D: -
CDR3: CASSLAPGGYGYTF
DNA: TGTGCCAGCAGCTTAGCCCCAGGCGGGTATGGCTACACCTTC

size: once
J: TRBJ2-1
V: TRBV27
D: TRBD2
CDR3: CASSFVSGHYNEQFF
DNA: TGTGCCAGCAGTTTCGTTAGCGGGCACTACAATGAGCAGTTCTTC

size: few
J: TRBJ1-1
V: TRBV6-5
D: -
CDR3: CASSYSGRNTEAFF
DNA: TGTGCCAGCAGTTACTCTGGCAGGAACACTGAAGCTTTCTTT